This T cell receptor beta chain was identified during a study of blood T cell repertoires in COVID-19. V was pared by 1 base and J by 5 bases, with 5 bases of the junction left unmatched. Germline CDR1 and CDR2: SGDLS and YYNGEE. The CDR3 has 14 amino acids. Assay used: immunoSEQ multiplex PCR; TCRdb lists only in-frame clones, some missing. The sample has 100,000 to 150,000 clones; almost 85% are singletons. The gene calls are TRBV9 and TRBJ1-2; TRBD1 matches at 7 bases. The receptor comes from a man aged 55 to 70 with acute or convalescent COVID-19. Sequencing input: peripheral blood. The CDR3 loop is CASSVRTGNYGYTF. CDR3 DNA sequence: TGTGCCAGCAGCGTACGGACAGGCAATTATGGCTACACCTTC.